The source of this T cell receptor (beta chain) is a study of response to subunit inactivated influenza vaccine. TCRdb recomputed calls from the RT-PCR reads with MiXCR, one row per CDR3 protein. The data show almost 250,000 distinct CDR3 sequences, over 9% seen once. A word on this clonotype: The antigen is not known.

Study observations and caveats: T cells newly recruited by each seasonal influenza vaccination are few, the authors suggested.

J gave up 1 base and V 3 bases, and 1 base lay outside the gene matches. The CDR3 extends over 16 amino acids. The clonotype was recovered from a man aged 50-59 years who received an inactivated influenza vaccine. The specimen comprised non-naive T cells sorted from PBMCs, sampled 14 to 15 days before vaccination. The chain couples TRBV12-3 or TRBV12-4 to TRBJ2-2; 11 bases map to TRBD1. In nucleotides, the CDR3 is TGTGCCAGCAGTTTCGGGACAGGGGGGAACACCGGGGAGCTGTTTTTT. It codes for CASSFGTGGNTGELFF.